Each of the 11 T cell receptor beta chains below was sequenced from the same sample in a study of CD8 T cells in ankylosing spondylitis. TCRdb ran MiXCR on the 5' RACE reads and lists one entry per CDR3 protein. The sample consists of some 150,000 distinct CDR3 sequences, about an eighth of them appearing once. Sequenced input: blood, either unsorted or a sorted T cell fraction (not recorded which). The receptors shown here come from a female donor with ankylosing spondylitis or in good health (not recorded which).

This clonotype was observed at least ten times. The chain is built from TRBV20-1 and TRBJ2-1, with 10 bases aligning to TRBD2. The CDR3 has 21 amino acids. Germline trimming cut 0 bases from V and 2 bases from J; bases unmatched to any gene: 19. CDR1 is DFQATT, CDR2 SNEGSKA, per germline (reference sequence). The CDR3 loop is CSARDESRLTSGNAAYNEQFF. The CDR3 DNA reads as TGCAGTGCTAGAGACGAGAGCCGGTTAACTAGCGGGAATGCTGCCTACAATGAGCAGTTCTTC.

This clonotype was detected ten times or more. The chain links TRBV20-1 to TRBJ1-2; 11 bases are a match to TRBD1. CDR3 size: 12 residues. Germline-derived CDR1 and CDR2 are DFQATT and SNEGSKA (reference sequence). V lost 3 bases and J lost 7; bases outside the gene matches: 1. The CDR3 is CSARGTGGGYTF. The CDR3 nucleotides read TGCAGTGCTAGGGGGACAGGGGGTGGCTACACCTTC.

This clonotype was observed many times. The chain combines TRBV11-2 with TRBJ2-1; TRBD2 matches 9 bases. The CDR3 extends over 13 amino acids. Germline V gene lookup returns CDR1 SGHAT and CDR2 FQNNGV. V trimming: 1 base; J trimming: 13 bases; junction bases outside the gene matches: 5. The CDR3 protein is CASSLVVAGDQFF. CDR3 nucleotides: TGTGCCAGCAGCTTAGTAGTAGCGGGAGATCAGTTCTTC.

This clonotype was seen many times. The chain recombines TRBV5-1 with TRBJ1-5; D remains ambiguous. The CDR3 extends over 13 amino acids. V was shortened by 0 bases and J by 8 bases, with 9 bases between the two germline ends. From germline, CDR1 is SGHRS and CDR2 YFSETQ. Here the CDR3 reads CASSLGILKPQHF. DNA of the CDR3: TGCGCCAGCAGCTTGGGCATCCTGAAGCCCCAGCATTTT.

This clonotype was picked up a small number of times. The junction shows a germline mismatch at one end, possibly a read error. This chain joins TRBV7-6 and TRBJ2-1; 12 nucleotides line up with TRBD2. The CDR3 totals 15 residues. Germline V gene lookup returns CDR1 SGHVS and CDR2 FNYEAQ. The CDR3 loop is CASTLGLAGSNEQFF. The CDR3 DNA reads as TGTGCCAGCACCTTAGGACTAGCGGGGAGTAATGAGCAGTTCTTC.

Many counts were recorded for this clonotype. This chain connects TRBV15 to TRBJ1-1; 9 positions match TRBD1. The V segment lost 0 bases and the J segment 8 bases; nucleotides outside the gene matches: 7. Germline V CDR1 and CDR2: LNHNV, YYDKDF (reference sequence). This CDR3 has 15 amino acids. In DNA form, the CDR3 reads TGTGCCACCAGCAGAGAGGGACAGGGTGTTTCGGAAGCTTTCTTT. Protein sequence: CATSREGQGVSEAFF.

This clonotype was seen ten or more times. The chain combines TRBV6-2 or TRBV6-3 with TRBJ2-7, with 7 bases matching TRBD2. The CDR3 runs 15 residues. From germline, CDR1 is MNHEY and CDR2 SVGEGT. Losses at the gene ends were 7 bases for V and 1 base for J; bases not matched to a gene: 10. Here the CDR3 reads CASKNLERGSYEQYF. The CDR3 coding sequence is TGTGCCAGCAAAAACCTGGAGCGGGGTTCCTACGAGCAGTACTTC.

This clonotype showed up many times. This sequence joins TRBV20-1 and TRBJ1-3; 7 bases are shared with TRBD1. CDR1 is DFQATT and CDR2 is SNEGSKA in the germline V gene (reference sequence). The CDR3 is made up of 14 amino acids. Trimming cost V 3 bases and J 1 base; bases outside gene matches: 3. Written as DNA, the CDR3 is TGCAGTGCTAGGGGCAGGGGGTCTGGAAACACCATATATTTT. Translated, it gives CSARGRGSGNTIYF.

Points on this clonotype: Since a much larger clone is just one base distant, this may be a read error. This chain connects TRBV15 to TRBJ1-5; no definite D call. Germline CDR1 reads LNHNV; CDR2 reads YYDKDF (reference sequence). The CDR3 length is 15 residues. CDR3 nucleotides: TGTGCCACCGGCAGAGATCCAGGTCCCGGTCAGCCCCAGCATTTT. Its protein is CATGRDPGPGQPQHF.

This clonotype was observed at least ten times. This chain links TRBV3-1 with TRBJ2-3; TRBD2 matches at 9 bases. Germline V gene sequence: CDR1 LGHDT, CDR2 YNNKEL (reference sequence). Trimming at V came to 0 bases and at J to 2 bases, leaving 9 bases not matched to a gene. The CDR3 contains 18 residues. CDR3 in amino acids: CASSQDLAGAGITDTQYF. DNA of the CDR3: TGTGCCAGCAGCCAAGACTTAGCGGGAGCGGGAATCACAGATACGCAGTATTTT.

This CDR3 is CASSSGRWEQYF. Written as DNA, the CDR3 is TGTGCCAGTAGTAGCGGGAGATGGGAGCAGTACTTC. The chain uses TRBV19 and TRBJ2-7; 7 nucleotides agree with TRBD2. This CDR3 has 12 residues. V trimming: 4 bases; J trimming: 7 bases; junction bases outside the gene matches: 4. The germline CDR1 and CDR2 sequences are LNHDA and SQIVND (reference sequence).